One sample yielded the 31 T cell receptor beta chains listed below, sequenced in a study of T cell responses to AZD1222 COVID-19 vaccine. Produced via immunoSEQ multiplex PCR; TCRdb's table is partial and in-frame only. The sample holds about 120,000 clones, about 90% seen once. The source was peripheral blood, collected on day 0 of AZD1222 vaccination. These receptors were collected from an adult in good health.

This clone was seen a few times. The V and J genes are TRBV3-1 (or the pseudogene TRBV3-2) and TRBJ1-5, with TRBD1 as a possible D gene (6 bases). Germline values: CDR1 LGHDT, CDR2 YNNKEL (reference sequence). This CDR3 comprises 16 residues. V shed 4 bases and J shed 4 bases, with 17 bases lying between them. Here the CDR3 reads CASSPHQGLKNQPQHF. CDR3 nucleotide sequence: TGTGCCAGCAGCCCTCATCAGGGGCTAAAAAATCAGCCCCAGCATTTT.

The genes are TRBV20-1 and TRBJ2-7; D unclear. V was clipped by 3 bases and J by 5 bases, with 14 bases between them. This CDR3 spans 13 amino acids. CDR1 and CDR2 (germline): DFQATT, SNEGSKA (reference sequence). The CDR3 region has the DNA TGCAGTGCTAGTTGGTCCATTGCGAACGAGCAGTACTTC. It encodes CSASWSIANEQYF.

The chain couples TRBV6-6 to TRBJ1-1; maybe TRBD1 (5 bases). The V and J ends lost 7 bases and 7 bases respectively, with 13 bases between them. Looked up from germline, CDR1 is MNHNY and CDR2 is SVGAGI (reference sequence). This CDR3 is 12 amino acids long. CDR3 sequence: CASTAGDLEAFF. The DNA for the CDR3 is TGTGCCAGCACCGCGGGGGATCTTGAAGCTTTCTTT.

The chain uses TRBV30 and TRBJ1-6; tentatively, D is TRBD1 (5 bases). Germline V lookup: CDR1 GTSNPN, CDR2 SVGIG (reference sequence). CDR3 length: 14 amino acids. The ends were cut back, 3 bases at V and 7 bases at J, with 13 bases in the middle. The DNA of the CDR3 is TGTGCCTGGAGGAAACAGGCCCACAATTCACCCCTCCACTTT. This gives the protein CAWRKQAHNSPLHF.

The chain couples TRBV6-5 to TRBJ2-7, with D perhaps TRBD2 (5 bases). Per the germline V gene, CDR1 is MNHEY and CDR2 is SVGAGI. Trimming removed 6 bases at V and 2 bases at J, with 14 bases between. The CDR3 spans 14 residues. The CDR3 DNA reads TGTGCCAGCAGAGAGTTGGGAGTTACCTACGAGCAGTACTTC. It encodes CASRELGVTYEQYF.

The chain carries TRBV30 and TRBJ1-3, with D possibly TRBD1 on 6 matching bases. The germline CDR1 and CDR2 sequences are GTSNPN and SVGIG (reference sequence). Trimming pared 5 bases from V and 0 bases from J, leaving 8 bases between. CDR3 length: 13 amino acids. In DNA, the CDR3 is TGTGCCTGGGGACAGTACTCTGGAAACACCATATATTTT. This sequence encodes CAWGQYSGNTIYF.

This clone has only one observation. Here the CDR3 DNA reads TGTGCCAGTAGTAGGGCCCCAGGGTCGGGCAATCAGCCCCAGCATTTT. Amino acids: CASSRAPGSGNQPQHF. The rearrangement joins TRBV19 to TRBJ1-5, with D possibly matching TRBD1 (5 bases). Germline V gene data show CDR1 as LNHDA and CDR2 as SQIVND (reference sequence). V was pared by 4 bases and J by 2 bases, with 15 bases between. The CDR3 sequence is 16 residues long.

V gene TRBV27 combines with J gene TRBJ2-3; tentatively, D is TRBD1 or TRBD2 (6 bases each). CDR1 is MNHEY and CDR2 is SMNVEV in the germline V gene (reference sequence). This CDR3 comprises 14 residues. V lost 3 bases to trimming and J lost 2 bases, with 9 bases between them. As DNA, the CDR3 is TGTGCCAGCAGTTTGGGGGGACACACAGATACGCAGTATTTT. This gives the protein CASSLGGHTDTQYF.

The chain employs TRBV10-1 and TRBJ2-7; D ambiguous. Germline loops: CDR1 WNHNN, CDR2 SYGVQD (reference sequence). The CDR3 loop spans 13 amino acids. Between the trimmed V and J ends, which lost 0 bases and 3 bases, there was a span of 6 bases. The CDR3 DNA sequence: TGCGCCAGCAGTGAGTCCGTCGGCTACGAGCAGTACTTC. This gives the protein CASSESVGYEQYF.

The V call is TRBV19, the J call TRBJ1-1; the D is unclear. Trimming stripped 6 bases from V and 0 bases from J, with 11 bases between. The CDR3 has 14 residues. CDR1 is LNHDA and CDR2 is SQIVND in the germline V gene (reference sequence). CDR3 nucleotides: TGTGCCAGTAGGCAGGCAGACATGAACACTGAAGCTTTCTTT. Protein sequence: CASRQADMNTEAFF.

The rearrangement joins TRBV19 to TRBJ1-6, with 9 bases identical to TRBD1. CDR1 is LNHDA, CDR2 SQIVND, per germline (reference sequence). V dropped 0 bases and J dropped 9; count of bases not matched to a gene: 3. This CDR3 has 15 residues. The CDR3 DNA is TGTGCCAGTAGTATAGAGGGGACAGGGCTTTCACCCCTCCACTTT. Translating it yields CASSIEGTGLSPLHF.

The gene calls are TRBV27 and TRBJ1-5, with TRBD1 as a possible D gene (5 bases). Germline assignment: CDR1 MNHEY and CDR2 SMNVEV (reference sequence). V gave up 6 bases and J gave up 3 bases, with 12 bases separating them. The CDR3 spans 14 residues. CDR3 bases: TGTGCCAGCAGGCCGGGACGGATCAATCAGCCCCAGCATTTT. Translation: CASRPGRINQPQHF.

This sequence joins TRBV28 and TRBJ1-2, with a weak D call TRBD1 (5 bases). CDR1 is MDHEN and CDR2 is SYDVKM in the germline V gene. The length of the CDR3 is 12 residues. The V and J ends lost 3 bases and 8 bases respectively, with 10 bases between them. CDR3 nucleotides: TGTGCCAGCAGTTTCAGGGTGGGGGGCTACACCTTC. Encoded protein: CASSFRVGGYTF.

CDR3 DNA sequence: TGTGCCAGCAGTTACGGGGCCCACACGGCTGGCTACACCTTC. It specifies CASSYGAHTAGYTF. The rearrangement links TRBV6-5 to TRBJ1-2; possibly TRBD1 for D (5 bases). CDR3 length: 14 amino acids. V shed 2 bases and J shed 7 bases, with 14 bases lying between them. Germline lookup yields CDR1 MNHEY and CDR2 SVGAGI.

The chain uses TRBV19 and TRBJ1-2; tentative D call: TRBD1 (5 bases). CDR1 is LNHDA, CDR2 SQIVND, per germline (reference sequence). The CDR3 is 12 residues long. V was trimmed by 7 bases and J by 3 bases, leaving 9 bases between them. The CDR3 loop reads CASTQQDYGYTF. The CDR3 coding sequence is TGTGCCAGTACACAACAGGACTATGGCTACACCTTC.

This chain joins TRBV5-1 and TRBJ2-1, with D possibly matching TRBD2 (6 bases). The CDR3 spans 15 residues. Trimming took 6 bases from V and 2 from J, leaving 15 bases between them. From germline, CDR1 is SGHRS and CDR2 YFSETQ. CDR3 residues: CASNEFSGPYNEQFF. The DNA of the CDR3 is TGCGCCAGCAACGAATTTAGCGGTCCCTACAATGAGCAGTTCTTC. Together with reference TRBV5-1 and TRBJ2-1, the CDR3 gives the full variable domain: KAGVTQTPRYLIKTRGQQVTLSCSPISGHRSVSWYQQTPGQGLQFLFEYFSETQRNKGNFPGRFSGRQFSNSRSEMNVSTLELGDSALYLCASNEFSGPYNEQFFGPGTRLTVL.

The CDR3 region is CASSLQQGSSYNEQFF. DNA of the CDR3: TGTGCCAGCAGCTTACAGCAGGGGAGCTCCTACAATGAGCAGTTCTTC. The genes are TRBV7-9 and TRBJ2-1; D is possibly TRBD1 (6 bases). Germline-derived CDR1 and CDR2 are SEHNR and FQNEAQ (reference sequence). V lost 2 bases, J lost 0 bases, and 11 bases lay in between. CDR3 length: 16 residues.

This sequence joins TRBV7-9 and TRBJ2-2; weak D call: TRBD1 (5 bases). CDR1 is SEHNR, CDR2 FQNEAQ, per germline (reference sequence). This CDR3 comprises 13 residues. Trimming pared 1 base from V and 7 bases from J, leaving 7 bases between. CDR3 sequence reads: CASSLEGYGELFF. CDR3 DNA: TGTGCCAGCAGCTTAGAGGGGTACGGGGAGCTGTTTTTT.

The J gene is TRBJ1-6, the V gene TRBV7-2, with D possibly being TRBD1 (5 bases). The CDR3 runs 16 residues. The germline CDR1 and CDR2 sequences are SGHTA and FQGNSA. The ends were cut back, 3 bases at V and 1 base at J, with 10 bases in the middle. This chain's CDR3 is CASSLRGGSYNSPLHF. CDR3 sequence (DNA): TGTGCCAGCAGCTTGAGGGGAGGATCCTATAATTCACCCCTCCACTTT. The variable domain in full, completed from reference TRBV7-2 and TRBJ1-6, reads GAGVSQSPSNKVTEKGKDVELRCDPISGHTALYWYRQSLGQGLEFLIYFQGNSAPDKSGLPSDRFSAERTGGSVSTLTIQRTQQEDSAVYLCASSLRGGSYNSPLHFGNGTRLTVT.

The V gene is TRBV5-1, the J gene TRBJ2-2; no firm D call. V lost 6 bases and J lost 7, with 16 bases in between. The CDR3 totals 14 residues. In germline, CDR1 is SGHRS, CDR2 YFSETQ. In nucleotides, the CDR3 is TGCGCCAGCAAGGCTAGTCCTTTAGGCGGGGAGCTGTTTTTT. This codes for CASKASPLGGELFF.

This clone was seen only once. The rearrangement uses TRBV11-2 and TRBJ1-1; TRBD1 matches at 7 bases. This CDR3 comprises 15 residues. J gave up 0 bases and V 5 bases, and 6 bases lay outside the gene matches. Germline CDR1 and CDR2: SGHAT and FQNNGV. The CDR3 spells CASSPYRGLNTEAFF. CDR3 in DNA: TGTGCCAGCAGCCCATACAGGGGTCTGAACACTGAAGCTTTCTTT.

V usage is TRBV21-1 and J usage is TRBJ2-4; the D call in the table, TRBD2, was not verified against the DNA. TRBV21-1 is noted as a pseudogene. The CDR3 extends over 15 amino acids. The CDR3 DNA reads as TGTGCCAGCAGCATATTTTCTCGGGCCAAAAACATTCAGTACTTC. Translated: CASSIFSRAKNIQYF.

As concerns this clone: Germline is not matched at one junction end, which may reflect a read error. The chain uses TRBV7-7 and TRBJ1-5; D uncertain. Germline loops: CDR1 SSHAT, CDR2 FNYEAQ (reference sequence). The CDR3 covers 13 residues. The CDR3 bases are TGTGCTAGCAGCCGAGGGCCGGGACAGCCCCAGCATTTT. This encodes CASSRGPGQPQHF.

V gene TRBV5-1 combines with J gene TRBJ2-7; 10 bases are shared with TRBD1. CDR1 and CDR2 (germline): SGHRS, YFSETQ. Losses at the gene ends were 6 bases for V and 4 bases for J; bases not matched to a gene: 4. The CDR3 is made up of 13 amino acids. The DNA of the CDR3 is TGCGCCAGCAACCCGGGACAGGGGTACGAGCAGTACTTC. It codes for CASNPGQGYEQYF.

The chain recombines TRBV20-1 with TRBJ2-7; no firm D call. V dropped 2 bases and J dropped 3 bases, with 5 bases sitting between them. This CDR3 spans 11 amino acids. Germline-derived CDR1 and CDR2 are DFQATT and SNEGSKA (reference sequence). CDR3 amino acids: CSARWGYEQYF. Here the CDR3 DNA reads TGCAGTGCTAGATGGGGCTACGAGCAGTACTTC.

The CDR3 coding sequence is TGTGCCACCAGTGACCCCGGGACAGGGACTGAAGCTTTCTTT. Amino acid sequence: CATSDPGTGTEAFF. J is TRBJ1-1 and V is TRBV24-1; 9 bases line up with TRBD1. This CDR3 contains 14 residues. Germline trimming cut 4 bases from V and 5 bases from J; bases unmatched to any gene: 4. Germline CDR1 and CDR2: KGHDR and SFDVKD.

The rearrangement links TRBV7-3 to TRBJ1-1; 8 nucleotides align to TRBD1. This CDR3 is built from 14 residues. CDR1 is SGHTA, CDR2 FQGTGA, per germline. Trimming at V came to 5 bases and at J to 9 bases, leaving 11 bases not matched to a gene. DNA for the CDR3: TGTGCCAGCAGCCTGGACAGGGAAGCGGAGAAAGCTTTCTTT. This gives the protein CASSLDREAEKAFF.

V and J are TRBV6-6 and TRBJ1-1, with D tentatively TRBD1 (6 bases). V lost 6 bases and J lost 2, with 13 bases in between. CDR3 length equals 14 residues. Germline V gene lookup returns CDR1 MNHNY and CDR2 SVGAGI (reference sequence). This chain's CDR3 is CASSDRQVNTEAFF. The CDR3 DNA follows: TGTGCCAGCAGCGACCGACAGGTTAACACTGAAGCTTTCTTT.

The chain couples TRBV11-1 to TRBJ2-3; 7 bases align to TRBD1. Germline CDR1 reads SGHAT; CDR2 reads FQDESV (reference sequence). The junction had 2 bases not matched to a gene; V was cut back by 2 bases and J by 3 bases. The CDR3 totals 14 residues. The CDR3 DNA follows: TGTGCCAGCAGCTTATGGGACAGTACAGATACGCAGTATTTT. This codes for CASSLWDSTDTQYF.

The V gene is TRBV7-9, the J gene TRBJ2-2; no definite D call. Germline CDR1 is SEHNR and CDR2 is FQNEAQ (reference sequence). CDR3 length equals 14 residues. V lost 0 bases, J lost 1 base, and 3 bases lay in between. The CDR3 region has the DNA TGTGCCAGCAGCTTAGCAGAGAACACCGGGGAGCTGTTTTTT. It encodes CASSLAENTGELFF. Complete variable domain (other parts from reference TRBV7-9 and TRBJ2-2): DTGVSQNPRHKITKRGQNVTFRCDPISEHNRLYWYRQTLGQGPEFLTYFQNEAQLEKSRLLSDRFSAERPKGSFSTLEIQRTEQGDSAMYLCASSLAENTGELFFGEGSRLTVL.

The V gene is TRBV15, the J gene TRBJ2-3, with 9 positions matching TRBD1. Germline V CDR1 and CDR2: LNHNV, YYDKDF (reference sequence). V shed 2 bases, J shed 11 bases, and the junction held 5 bases outside the gene matches. The CDR3 consists of 13 residues. The CDR3 coding sequence is TGTGCCACCAGCAGAATTCGACAGGGGGAGCAGTATTTT. Its translation is CATSRIRQGEQYF.